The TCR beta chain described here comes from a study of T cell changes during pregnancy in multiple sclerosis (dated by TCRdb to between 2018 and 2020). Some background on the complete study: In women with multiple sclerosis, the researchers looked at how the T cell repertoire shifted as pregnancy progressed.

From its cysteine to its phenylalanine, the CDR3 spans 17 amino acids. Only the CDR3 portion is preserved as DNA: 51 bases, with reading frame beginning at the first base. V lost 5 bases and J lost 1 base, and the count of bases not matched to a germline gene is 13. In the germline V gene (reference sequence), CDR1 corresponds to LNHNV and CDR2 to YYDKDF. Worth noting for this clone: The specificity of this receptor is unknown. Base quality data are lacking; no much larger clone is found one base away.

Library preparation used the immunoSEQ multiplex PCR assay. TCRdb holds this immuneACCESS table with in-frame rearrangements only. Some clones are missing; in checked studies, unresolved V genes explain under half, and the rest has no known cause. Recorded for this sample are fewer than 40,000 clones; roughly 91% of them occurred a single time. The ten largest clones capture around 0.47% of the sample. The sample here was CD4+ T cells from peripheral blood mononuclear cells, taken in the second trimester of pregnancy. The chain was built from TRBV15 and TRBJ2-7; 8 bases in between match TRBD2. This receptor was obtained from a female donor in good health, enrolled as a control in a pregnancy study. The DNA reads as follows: TGTGCCACCAGCCCCCTGGACGGGAGGGAATCGTCCTACGAGCAGTACTTC. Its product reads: CATSPLDGRESSYEQYF.